These 31 T cell receptor beta chains originate from one sample sequenced in a study of shared clonotypes between healthy human individuals. Using immunoSEQ multiplex PCR, the repertoire was profiled, and TCRdb retains in-frame clones only, with some absent. Here the sample spans some 1 million clones, around 75% being singletons. The sequenced material came from memory CD4+ T cells sorted from blood. The subset was: CD45RA-negative fraction. The receptors come from a man between 18 and 29 years old in good health.

This chain connects TRBV28 to TRBJ1-2; TRBD1 might be the D (5 bases). The CDR3 length is 18 residues. Germline loops: CDR1 MDHEN, CDR2 SYDVKM. Trimming stripped 3 bases from V and 6 bases from J, with 26 bases between. The CDR3 sequence is CASSFTSKWGSYFDGYTF. In DNA form, the CDR3 reads TGTGCCAGCAGTTTTACCTCGAAGTGGGGCAGCTACTTTGATGGCTACACCTTC.

The rearrangement uses TRBV28 and TRBJ2-3, with 16 bases fitting TRBD2. J was trimmed by 6 bases and V by 6 bases; bases with no gene match: 12. The CDR3 totals 18 residues. The germline V gene encodes CDR1 MDHEN and CDR2 SYDVKM. CDR3 DNA: TGTGCCAGCAGCTCACCGGGACTAGCGGGGGGGCGGCGGGATACGCAGTATTTT. Protein: CASSSPGLAGGRRDTQYF.

Only one count was recorded for this clone. The V call is TRBV30, the J call TRBJ1-5; the match to TRBD1 covers 7 bases. CDR3 size: 14 residues. Germline V lookup: CDR1 GTSNPN, CDR2 SVGIG (reference sequence). Trimming at V came to 0 bases and at J to 2 bases, leaving 1 base not matched to a gene. Here the CDR3 DNA reads TGTGCCTGGAGTGTAGACAGGGGCAATCAGCCCCAGCATTTT. Translation gives CAWSVDRGNQPQHF.

The V and J genes are TRBV9 and TRBJ2-7; D is uncertain. The CDR3 has 13 residues. Germline CDR1 is SGDLS and CDR2 is YYNGEE. Between the trimmed V and J ends, which lost 1 base and 6 bases, there was a span of 11 bases. In DNA, the CDR3 is TGTGCCAGCAGCGTATTACCAGACGGCGAGCAGTACTTC. Its translation is CASSVLPDGEQYF.

The rearrangement joins TRBV19 to TRBJ2-3; D tentatively fits TRBD1 or TRBD2 (6 bases each). This CDR3 spans 12 amino acids. Germline values: CDR1 LNHDA, CDR2 SQIVND (reference sequence). V shed 10 bases and J shed 6 bases, with 14 bases lying between them. The CDR3 loop is CATRTGRDTQYF. The CDR3 DNA reads TGTGCCACCCGAACAGGGAGGGATACGCAGTATTTT.

The chain uses TRBV2 and TRBJ1-2, with D hard to call. Germline V gives CDR1 SNHLY, CDR2 FYNNEI. This CDR3 spans 13 amino acids. Trimming stripped 3 bases from V and 3 bases from J, with 8 bases between. For the CDR3, the DNA is TGTGCCAGCAGTGAGGAAGGGCACTATGGCTACACCTTC. It encodes CASSEEGHYGYTF.

In nucleotides, the CDR3 is TGTGCCAGCAGTACCCCGGGTAGCGGAGGGAGCTCCTACAATGAGCAGTTCTTC. Protein product: CASSTPGSGGSSYNEQFF. The V gene is TRBV2, the J gene TRBJ2-1; perhaps TRBD2 as D (6 bases). The CDR3 contains 18 residues. Looked up from germline, CDR1 is SNHLY and CDR2 is FYNNEI. V shed 5 bases and J shed 0 bases, with 20 bases lying between them.

J is TRBJ1-3 and V is TRBV11-2; D remains unclear. V was clipped by 0 bases and J by 2 bases, with 17 bases between them. CDR1 is SGHAT and CDR2 is FQNNGV in the germline V gene. There are 18 residues in the CDR3. In nucleotides, the CDR3 is TGTGCCAGCAGCTTAGATCTTTCCGGGTTGGGCGCTGGAAACACCATATATTTT. Encoded protein: CASSLDLSGLGAGNTIYF.

The chain is built from TRBV18 and TRBJ2-7, with D possibly matching TRBD1 (5 bases). This CDR3 has 14 residues. Germline V CDR1 and CDR2: KGHSH, LQKENI. V dropped 6 bases and J dropped 5 bases, with 17 bases sitting between them. CDR3 nucleotides: TGTGCCAGCTCCACCGCCGTGGGGCCCGACGAGCAGTACTTC. Amino acids: CASSTAVGPDEQYF.

The table lists this clone with a few counts. V usage is TRBV29-1 and J usage is TRBJ2-3; D might be TRBD1 (6 bases). CDR1 SQVTM and CDR2 ANQGSEA come from the germline V gene. The CDR3 extends over 12 amino acids. The V and J ends lost 6 bases and 4 bases respectively, with 11 bases between them. The CDR3 is CSVSGVSDTQYF. The CDR3 coding sequence is TGCAGCGTCTCAGGGGTCTCAGATACGCAGTATTTT.

The chain links TRBV7-2 to TRBJ2-2; possibly TRBD1 for D (6 bases). The CDR3 runs to 17 residues. V lost 5 bases, J lost 1 base, and 17 bases lay in between. The germline V gene encodes CDR1 SGHTA and CDR2 FQGNSA. The CDR3 bases are TGTGCCAGCAGCGCCCGGCCCCCGGGACAGAACACCGGGGAGCTGTTTTTT. Amino acid sequence: CASSARPPGQNTGELFF.

This clone has only a few counts. This chain uses TRBV28 with TRBJ2-1; 7 bases map to TRBD2. The CDR3 is 16 amino acids. Trimming removed 6 bases from V and 0 bases from J; junction bases left unmatched: 8. Looked up from germline, CDR1 is MDHEN and CDR2 is SYDVKM. The CDR3: CASSTSGMSSYNEQFF. The CDR3 region has the DNA TGTGCCAGCAGCACCAGCGGGATGAGCTCCTACAATGAGCAGTTCTTC. Using reference TRBV28 and TRBJ2-1 for the parts outside the CDR3, the full variable domain is DVKVTQSSRYLVKRTGEKVFLECVQDMDHENMFWYRQDPGLGLRLIYFSYDVKMKEKGDIPEGYSVSREKKERFSLILESASTNQTSMYLCASSTSGMSSYNEQFFGPGTRLTVL.

The genes are TRBV30 and TRBJ1-3; D perhaps matches TRBD1 (5 bases). The V and J ends lost 5 bases and 2 bases respectively, with 19 bases between them. CDR3 length: 16 amino acids. The germline CDR1 and CDR2 sequences are GTSNPN and SVGIG (reference sequence). The CDR3 DNA follows: TGTGCCTGGGAGGGGTCCCGGGCTCAGGCTGGAAACACCATATATTTT. Amino acids: CAWEGSRAQAGNTIYF.

V gene TRBV18 combines with J gene TRBJ1-3; no clear D. Deletions cut 8 bases from V and 0 bases from J, with 8 bases between. Per the germline V gene, CDR1 is KGHSH and CDR2 is LQKENI. The CDR3 has 13 amino acids. The CDR3: CASRLNSGNTIYF. DNA of the CDR3: TGTGCCAGCCGTTTAAACTCTGGAAACACCATATATTTT.

J is TRBJ1-2 and V is TRBV28; TRBD1 matches 7 bases. CDR1 MDHEN and CDR2 SYDVKM come from the germline V gene. The J segment lost 5 bases and the V segment lost 2 bases, leaving 11 bases of the junction unmatched. The CDR3 length is 16 residues. CDR3 region: CASSLASTGVRYGYTF. CDR3 in DNA: TGTGCCAGCAGTTTAGCTTCTACAGGGGTCCGTTATGGCTACACCTTC.

This rearrangement joins TRBV28 to TRBJ1-4; a weak D match, TRBD1 (6 bases). Germline CDR1 MDHEN, CDR2 SYDVKM. This CDR3 spans 17 amino acids. Trimming shortened V by 2 bases and J by 1 base, and 14 bases separated the two germline ends. CDR3 amino acids: CASSLRGGFRTNEKLFF. The CDR3 DNA sequence: TGTGCCAGCAGTTTAAGGGGGGGGTTTAGAACTAATGAAAAACTGTTTTTT.

The genes are TRBV5-4 and TRBJ2-1; 16 positions agree with TRBD2. The CDR3 consists of 16 residues. Germline CDR1 and CDR2: SGHNT and YYREEE (reference sequence). V was pared by 4 bases and J by 5 bases, with 3 bases of the junction left unmatched. The CDR3 is CASSRGLAGGNNEQFF. The CDR3 DNA follows: TGTGCCAGCAGCCGGGGACTAGCGGGAGGGAACAATGAGCAGTTCTTC.

The V call is TRBV2, the J call TRBJ1-3, with D perhaps matching TRBD1 (5 bases). From germline, CDR1 is SNHLY and CDR2 FYNNEI. The CDR3 sequence is 14 residues long. Trimming left V 2 bases short and J 2 bases short, with 7 bases between. The CDR3 loop is CASSESGTGNTIYF. Here the CDR3 DNA reads TGTGCCAGCAGTGAATCAGGGACTGGAAACACCATATATTTT. The full variable domain, with the rest looked up from reference TRBV2 and TRBJ1-3, is EPEVTQTPSHQVTQMGQEVILRCVPISNHLYFYWYRQILGQKVEFLVSFYNNEISEKSEIFDDQFSVERPDGSNFTLKIRSTKLEDSAMYFCASSESGTGNTIYFGEGSWLTVV.

Written as DNA, the CDR3 is TGTGCCTGGAGTGCCGGTGTTGGGATCACCCAGTACTTC. This codes for CAWSAGVGITQYF. This rearrangement joins TRBV30 to TRBJ2-5, with D hard to call. The length of the CDR3 is 13 residues. The germline gives CDR1 GTSNPN, CDR2 SVGIG (reference sequence). V dropped 1 base and J dropped 8 bases, with 14 bases sitting between them.

CDR3 loop: CAITTDSGNTIYF. CDR3 nucleotides: TGTGCCATCACCACGGACAGTGGAAACACCATATATTTT. The chain combines TRBV10-3 with TRBJ1-3; D might be TRBD1 (6 bases). CDR1 is ENHRY, CDR2 SYGVKD, per germline. The V and J ends lost 7 bases and 3 bases respectively, with 10 bases between them. The CDR3 consists of 13 residues.

The rearrangement joins TRBV2 to TRBJ2-5, with D possibly matching TRBD2 (5 bases). The CDR3 runs 13 residues. V lost 4 bases and J 3 bases, leaving 9 bases between the germline ends. Germline loops: CDR1 SNHLY, CDR2 FYNNEI. This CDR3 is CASSVREKETQYF. The CDR3 DNA sequence: TGTGCCAGCAGTGTTCGGGAAAAAGAGACCCAGTACTTC.

V usage is TRBV5-1 and J usage is TRBJ1-1; 10 bases agree with TRBD1. Germline trimming cut 3 bases from V and 4 bases from J; bases unmatched to any gene: 3. This CDR3 is 14 amino acids long. CDR1 SGHRS and CDR2 YFSETQ come from the germline V gene. Here the CDR3 reads CASSSGQGGTEAFF. The CDR3 bases are TGCGCCAGCAGCTCTGGACAGGGGGGCACTGAAGCTTTCTTT. Using reference TRBV5-1 and TRBJ1-1 for the parts outside the CDR3, the full variable domain is KAGVTQTPRYLIKTRGQQVTLSCSPISGHRSVSWYQQTPGQGLQFLFEYFSETQRNKGNFPGRFSGRQFSNSRSEMNVSTLELGDSALYLCASSSGQGGTEAFFGQGTRLTVV.

The genes are TRBV6-1 and TRBJ2-7; D call uncertain. CDR3 length: 14 amino acids. Germline loops: CDR1 MNHNS, CDR2 SASEGT. V lost 5 bases and J 2 bases, leaving 13 bases between the germline ends. The CDR3 DNA is TGTGCCAGCAGTCCCCAAACAGTAACCTACGAGCAGTACTTC. The encoded protein is CASSPQTVTYEQYF.

The gene calls are TRBV5-4 and TRBJ1-5, with TRBD1 matching over 10 bases. The germline CDR1 and CDR2 sequences are SGHNT and YYREEE (reference sequence). V was clipped by 0 bases and J by 0 bases; unmatched bases: 3. The CDR3 covers 17 residues. CDR3 loop: CASSLAGTGASNQPQHF. The CDR3 bases are TGTGCCAGCAGCTTGGCTGGGACAGGGGCTAGCAATCAGCCCCAGCATTTT. Using reference TRBV5-4 and TRBJ1-5 for the parts outside the CDR3, the full variable domain is ETGVTQSPTHLIKTRGQQVTLRCSSQSGHNTVSWYQQALGQGPQFIFQYYREEENGRGNFPPRFSGLQFPNYSSELNVNALELDDSALYLCASSLAGTGASNQPQHFGDGTRLSIL.

The chain combines TRBV10-3 with TRBJ1-1; possibly TRBD1 for D (5 bases). Germline CDR1 and CDR2: ENHRY and SYGVKD. There are 13 residues in the CDR3. CDR3 amino acids: CASRGTANTEAFF. The CDR3 DNA sequence: TGTGCATCCCGAGGGACGGCGAACACTGAAGCTTTCTTT.

This CDR3 reads CASRSGLAGRNEQFF. The CDR3 DNA sequence: TGTGCCAGCAGATCGGGACTAGCGGGCCGCAATGAGCAGTTCTTC. This chain connects TRBV7-2 to TRBJ2-1, with TRBD2 matching 12 bases. This CDR3 is 15 amino acids long. Trimming cost V 6 bases and J 6 bases; bases outside gene matches: 6. The germline V gene encodes CDR1 SGHTA and CDR2 FQGNSA.

The CDR3 region is CVESGLEQYF. The DNA for the CDR3 is TGTGTCGAGTCCGGGCTGGAGCAGTACTTC. This chain uses TRBV19 with TRBJ2-7, with unresolved D. The CDR3 runs 10 residues. Per germline, CDR1 LNHDA and CDR2 SQIVND (reference sequence).

V usage is TRBV10-1 and J usage is TRBJ1-4; D gene uncertain. V was clipped by 7 bases and J by 2 bases, with 8 bases between them. Germline CDR1 and CDR2: WNHNN and SYGVQD (reference sequence). This CDR3 has 13 amino acids. The CDR3 protein is CASTQETNEKLFF. The CDR3 DNA reads TGCGCCAGCACCCAGGAGACTAATGAAAAACTGTTTTTT.

There are a few counts of this clone. This rearrangement joins TRBV6-5 to TRBJ1-3; no clear D gene. CDR1 MNHEY and CDR2 SVGAGI come from the germline V gene. The CDR3 runs 13 residues. V lost 6 bases, J lost 0 bases, and 6 bases lay in between. This CDR3 is CASRRGSGNTIYF. CDR3 coding DNA: TGTGCCAGCAGACGAGGCTCTGGAAACACCATATATTTT.

The chain uses TRBV7-8 and TRBJ1-3, with 7 bases fitting TRBD1. Germline V gene lookup returns CDR1 SGHVS and CDR2 FQNEAQ. V lost 5 bases to trimming and J lost 0 bases; unmatched junction nucleotides: 7. The CDR3 is made up of 16 amino acids. As DNA, the CDR3 is TGTGCCAGCAGCCGAGGGACAGCAGGCTCTGGAAACACCATATATTTT. It translates to CASSRGTAGSGNTIYF.

There are a few counts of this clone. The rearrangement links TRBV4-1 to TRBJ1-2, with no clear D. This CDR3 is built from 14 residues. V was trimmed by 5 bases and J by 4 bases, leaving 14 bases between them. The germline V gene has CDR1 MGHRA and CDR2 YSYEKL. The DNA of the CDR3 is TGCGCCAGCAGCACCAGCGACATTCCCTATGGCTACACCTTC. Its translation: CASSTSDIPYGYTF.